This T cell receptor (beta chain) derives from a study of OX40 agonist ivuxolimab in advanced cancers. Whole-study findings and limits: At 0.1 to 3.0 mg/kg and by week 6, CD4+ and CD8+ T cells in the blood had expanded clonally. Fewer expanded clones were found on average in CD4+ than in CD8+ T cells.

Profiled with immunoSEQ multiplex PCR; TCRdb holds only in-frame clones, not every one. Found here are over 75,000 clones, 80% to 95% of them singletons; the top ten hold around 1.6%. As concerns this clone: Antigen unknown.

The germline V and J ends were trimmed by 1 base and 10 bases, with 13 bases remaining between them. Per the germline V gene, CDR1 is MDHEN and CDR2 is SYDVKM. The CDR3 has 14 amino acids. This rearrangement joins TRBV28 to TRBJ1-4, with D hard to call. Specimen: CD4+ or CD8+ T cells sorted from blood, collected in a trial of the OX40 agonist ivuxolimab. The sequence was collected from an adult with an advanced solid tumor such as melanoma, head and neck, liver or kidney cancer. CDR3 protein: CASSLLSARRKLFF. CDR3 sequence (DNA): TGTGCCAGCAGTTTATTGTCAGCGAGGCGAAAACTGTTTTTT. The full variable domain, rest sourced from reference TRBV28 and TRBJ1-4, is DVKVTQSSRYLVKRTGEKVFLECVQDMDHENMFWYRQDPGLGLRLIYFSYDVKMKEKGDIPEGYSVSREKKERFSLILESASTNQTSMYLCASSLLSARRKLFFGSGTQLSVL.